The 32 T cell receptor beta chains presented below share a single source sample, sequenced in a study of control samples from healthy donors and cancer patients. The method was immunoSEQ multiplex PCR; TCRdb's version includes in-frame clones alone and lacks a portion of them. This table holds approximately 50,000 clones, approximately 86% found once. The sequencing input was PBMCs. Receptors originate from a man between 60 and 75 years old with head and neck cancer.

V gene TRBV6-2 or TRBV6-3 combines with J gene TRBJ1-1; D gene ambiguous. Germline V lookup: CDR1 MNHEY, CDR2 SVGEGT. This CDR3 comprises 13 residues. Between the trimmed V and J ends, which lost 2 bases and 8 bases, there was a span of 12 bases. CDR3 region: CASSYGSRPEAFF. The CDR3 DNA reads as TGTGCCAGCAGTTACGGTTCCAGGCCCGAAGCTTTCTTT.

The chain is built from TRBV5-1 and TRBJ1-4; D is ambiguous. From germline, CDR1 is SGHRS and CDR2 YFSETQ. CDR3 size: 15 residues. V gave up 1 base and J gave up 0 bases, with 7 bases separating them. CDR3 bases: TGCGCCAGCAGCTTGATCTCCGCAACTAATGAAAAACTGTTTTTT. As protein: CASSLISATNEKLFF.

This chain links TRBV7-9 with TRBJ1-4; D remains unclear. Trimming shortened V by 0 bases and J by 3 bases, and 17 bases separated the two germline ends. Germline V CDR1 and CDR2: SEHNR, FQNEAQ (reference sequence). This CDR3 is built from 18 residues. The CDR3 DNA sequence: TGTGCCAGCAGCTTAGCGTTAGGAGGGAGGTCGCCTAATGAAAAACTGTTTTTT. Encoded protein: CASSLALGGRSPNEKLFF.

About this clone: Germline is not matched at one junction end, which may reflect a read error. This chain links TRBV6-2 or TRBV6-3 with TRBJ2-4; 7 nucleotides agree with TRBD1. The CDR3 has 14 amino acids. CDR1 is MNHEY, CDR2 SVGEGT, per germline. CDR3 coding DNA: TGTGCCAACAGTTTGACAGGGTTTACGGACATTCAGTACTTC. This codes for CANSLTGFTDIQYF.

The chain uses TRBV7-9 and TRBJ1-5; D gene uncertain. Germline CDR1 SEHNR, CDR2 FQNEAQ (reference sequence). Trimming took 2 bases from V and 6 from J, leaving 11 bases between them. CDR3 size: 14 residues. This CDR3 is CASSLSEGSQPQHF. The DNA of the CDR3 is TGTGCCAGCAGCTTATCCGAAGGGTCTCAGCCCCAGCATTTT. Full variable domain (missing parts from reference TRBV7-9 and TRBJ1-5): DTGVSQNPRHKITKRGQNVTFRCDPISEHNRLYWYRQTLGQGPEFLTYFQNEAQLEKSRLLSDRFSAERPKGSFSTLEIQRTEQGDSAMYLCASSLSEGSQPQHFGDGTRLSIL.

V is TRBV4-3 and J is TRBJ1-1; TRBD1 matches at 8 bases. Germline values: CDR1 LGHNA, CDR2 YSLEER. The CDR3 is 13 amino acids. V was pared by 2 bases and J by 11 bases, with 7 bases of the junction left unmatched. The CDR3 DNA reads as TGCGCCAGCAGCCAAAAGACAGGGGCGGCGGCTTTCTTT. It yields the protein CASSQKTGAAAFF.

The rearrangement uses TRBV19 and TRBJ2-5; the D gene is possibly TRBD2 (7 bases). The V end lost 8 bases, the J end lost 6 bases, and 19 bases lay between the germline ends. The CDR3 has 14 amino acids. Germline loops: CDR1 LNHDA, CDR2 SQIVND (reference sequence). The CDR3 region has the DNA TGTGCCAGTCGGAGGGCAGGGGAGGGTCAGACCCAGTACTTC. It codes for CASRRAGEGQTQYF.

This clone came up a few times. The rearrangement links TRBV6-5 to TRBJ2-1, with 8 nucleotides matching TRBD1. J lost 4 bases, V lost 0 bases, and 5 bases had no gene match. The germline gives CDR1 MNHEY, CDR2 SVGAGI. The CDR3 has 16 residues. CDR3 nucleotides: TGTGCCAGCAGTTACTCCGACAGGGGACCTTACAATGAGCAGTTCTTC. This encodes CASSYSDRGPYNEQFF.

This sequence joins TRBV30 and TRBJ2-2; 9 bases map to TRBD1. This CDR3 comprises 15 residues. Per germline, CDR1 GTSNPN and CDR2 SVGIG (reference sequence). The V gene end was trimmed by 0 bases and the J gene end by 3 bases; junction bases not matched to a gene: 2. DNA for the CDR3: TGTGCCTGGAGTGTACAGGGGGCGGACACCGGGGAGCTGTTTTTT. This sequence encodes CAWSVQGADTGELFF.

This clone was found a few times. The rearrangement uses TRBV29-1 and TRBJ2-3, with D perhaps TRBD2 (5 bases). The V and J ends lost 7 bases and 0 bases respectively, with 17 bases between them. CDR3 size: 15 residues. The germline V gene encodes CDR1 SQVTM and CDR2 ANQGSEA. The CDR3 nucleotides read TGCAGCGCCTGGTCCCAGCGGATTAGCACAGATACGCAGTATTTT. It encodes CSAWSQRISTDTQYF.

This clone was detected only once. This chain joins TRBV6-2 or TRBV6-3 and TRBJ2-1; D not certain. V lost 4 bases and J 5 bases, leaving 15 bases between the germline ends. The CDR3 sequence is 15 residues long. Germline loops: CDR1 MNHEY, CDR2 SVGEGT. CDR3 residues: CASSFVEWVDNEQFF. DNA for the CDR3: TGTGCCAGCAGTTTCGTGGAGTGGGTGGACAATGAGCAGTTCTTC.

This clone has more than one count but fewer than ten. The chain recombines TRBV6-5 with TRBJ1-1; 8 bases are shared with TRBD1. The junction had 6 bases not matched to a gene; V was cut back by 5 bases and J by 1 base. CDR1 is MNHEY and CDR2 is SVGAGI in the germline V gene. The CDR3 is made up of 15 amino acids. In DNA, the CDR3 is TGTGCCAGCAGTCCTTGGGACAGGCGGAACACTGAAGCTTTCTTT. Encoded protein: CASSPWDRRNTEAFF.

The chain carries TRBV7-3 and TRBJ2-1; TRBD2 might be the D (5 bases). Germline V gives CDR1 SGHTA, CDR2 FQGTGA. The CDR3 length is 18 residues. V was cut by 0 bases and J by 0 bases, with 15 bases left in between. As DNA, the CDR3 is TGTGCCAGCAGCTTAACGGAGGCAGCTAGGAGCTCCTACAATGAGCAGTTCTTC. This translates into CASSLTEAARSSYNEQFF. Complete variable domain (other parts from reference TRBV7-3 and TRBJ2-1): GAGVSQTPSNKVTEKGKYVELRCDPISGHTALYWYRQSLGQGPEFLIYFQGTGAADDSGLPNDRFFAVRPEGSVSTLKIQRTERGDSAVYLCASSLTEAARSSYNEQFFGPGTRLTVL.

This chain uses TRBV29-1 with TRBJ1-2; TRBD1 might be the D (5 bases). The CDR3 contains 16 residues. V was cut by 8 bases and J by 0 bases, with 22 bases left in between. Per germline, CDR1 SQVTM and CDR2 ANQGSEA. CDR3 DNA: TGCAGCACGGACGGGGGACTTGGGATGGCTAACTATGGCTACACCTTC. Protein: CSTDGGLGMANYGYTF.

J is TRBJ1-1 and V is TRBV18, with D unclear. V was shortened by 5 bases and J by 3 bases, with 10 bases between the two germline ends. Germline V lookup: CDR1 KGHSH, CDR2 LQKENI. The length of the CDR3 is 13 residues. CDR3 DNA: TGTGCCAGCTCAAGGAATGGGGACACTGAAGCTTTCTTT. This gives the protein CASSRNGDTEAFF.

The chain couples TRBV11-2 to TRBJ1-6; 7 positions match TRBD1. Trimming removed 5 bases from V and 11 bases from J; junction bases left unmatched: 15. CDR3 length: 16 amino acids. Germline V lookup: CDR1 SGHAT, CDR2 FQNNGV. CDR3 sequence: CASSLRRKGDSPPLHF. DNA for the CDR3: TGTGCCAGCAGCCTCCGGAGAAAGGGGGACAGTCCACCCCTCCACTTT.

This clone occurred a few times. The chain combines TRBV7-3 with TRBJ2-2, with D possibly matching TRBD2 (5 bases). This CDR3 comprises 15 residues. V lost 3 bases and J 6 bases, leaving 14 bases between the germline ends. The germline V gene has CDR1 SGHTA and CDR2 FQGTGA. CDR3 nucleotide sequence: TGTGCCAGCAGCTTGGGCGGGCCCATCGCCGGGGAGCTGTTTTTT. Residues: CASSLGGPIAGELFF.

A remark on this clone: Within the sample, other DNA sequences also encode this same CDR3. The V and J genes are TRBV9 and TRBJ2-2, with D tentatively TRBD2 (6 bases). V dropped 3 bases and J dropped 0 bases, with 6 bases sitting between them. The CDR3 runs 14 residues. CDR1 is SGDLS and CDR2 is YYNGEE in the germline V gene. The CDR3 sequence: CASSGGANTGELFF. The CDR3 region has the DNA TGTGCCAGCAGCGGGGGGGCGAACACCGGGGAGCTGTTTTTT.

J is TRBJ1-2 and V is TRBV28; the D is unclear. V shed 2 bases and J shed 4 bases, with 8 bases lying between them. This CDR3 region has 13 residues. Germline V lookup: CDR1 MDHEN, CDR2 SYDVKM. CDR3 in amino acids: CASSLNLRYGYTF. DNA for the CDR3: TGTGCCAGCAGTTTAAACCTTCGCTATGGCTACACCTTC.

This rearrangement joins TRBV19 to TRBJ1-3, with unresolved D. V was shortened by 3 bases and J by 0 bases, with 15 bases between the two germline ends. Germline loops: CDR1 LNHDA, CDR2 SQIVND (reference sequence). The CDR3 covers 17 residues. CDR3: CASSMGLYGRSGNTIYF. The CDR3, as DNA: TGTGCCAGTAGTATGGGCCTCTACGGGCGCTCTGGAAACACCATATATTTT. The entire variable domain, with the rest obtained from reference TRBV19 and TRBJ1-3, is as follows: DGGITQSPKYLFRKEGQNVTLSCEQNLNHDAMYWYRQDPGQGLRLIYYSQIVNDFQKGDIAEGYSVSREKKESFPLTVTSAQKNPTAFYLCASSMGLYGRSGNTIYFGEGSWLTVV.

The chain carries TRBV5-6 and TRBJ2-1; D ambiguous. Trimming stripped 4 bases from V and 10 bases from J, with 9 bases between. Germline V gives CDR1 SGHDT, CDR2 YYEEEE. This CDR3 has 11 amino acids. The CDR3 bases are TGTGCCAGCAGCATCATGGGGGAGCAGTTCTTC. Translation gives CASSIMGEQFF.

V is TRBV9 and J is TRBJ2-1, with D maybe TRBD2 (6 bases). This CDR3 comprises 16 residues. Germline values: CDR1 SGDLS, CDR2 YYNGEE. Trimming left V 1 base short and J 4 bases short, with 15 bases between. The CDR3 spells CASSVRGGASYNEQFF. The CDR3, as DNA: TGTGCCAGCAGCGTAAGAGGAGGGGCGAGTTACAATGAGCAGTTCTTC.

The chain employs TRBV10-3 and TRBJ2-5; 14 nucleotides agree with TRBD2. Germline values: CDR1 ENHRY, CDR2 SYGVKD. With 3 bases clipped from V and 5 bases from J, the junction kept 8 bases outside the gene matches. The CDR3 consists of 17 residues. The CDR3 DNA is TGTGCCATCAGTGAAGCACAGGGACTAGCGGGGGTGGAGACCCAGTACTTC. This codes for CAISEAQGLAGVETQYF.

J is TRBJ2-7 and V is TRBV5-4, with D possibly being TRBD2 (5 bases). Trimming pared 1 base from V and 6 bases from J, leaving 14 bases between. The germline V gene has CDR1 SGHNT and CDR2 YYREEE (reference sequence). The CDR3 has 14 amino acids. In DNA, the CDR3 is TGTGCCAGCAGCTTGAAGTGGTCGGGGAGCGAGCAGTACTTC. As protein: CASSLKWSGSEQYF.

The V and J genes are TRBV5-5 and TRBJ1-6; tentatively, D is TRBD1 (6 bases). V gave up 2 bases and J gave up 11 bases, with 11 bases separating them. The germline CDR1 and CDR2 sequences are SGHKS and YYEKEE (reference sequence). The CDR3 sequence is 13 residues long. As DNA, the CDR3 is TGTGCCAGCAGCTTTACAGGGTACCCACCCCTCCACTTT. Encoded protein: CASSFTGYPPLHF.

The rearrangement links TRBV19 to TRBJ1-5; no definite D call. This CDR3 comprises 12 residues. The V gene's germline CDR1 is LNHDA and CDR2 SQIVND (reference sequence). V lost 4 bases and J 5 bases, leaving 6 bases between the germline ends. The CDR3 sequence: CASSRLDQPQHF. CDR3 in DNA: TGTGCCAGTAGTAGATTGGATCAGCCCCAGCATTTT.

The chain has TRBV27 and TRBJ2-7; D call uncertain. The germline CDR1 and CDR2 sequences are MNHEY and SMNVEV (reference sequence). V lost 2 bases, J lost 4 bases, and 9 bases lay in between. The CDR3 is made up of 13 amino acids. CDR3 loop: CASSLTIGYEQYF. The CDR3 bases are TGTGCCAGCAGTTTAACCATAGGGTACGAGCAGTACTTC.

The chain couples TRBV7-2 to TRBJ2-7, with D tentatively TRBD1 (7 bases). Germline V gives CDR1 SGHTA, CDR2 FQGNSA. The CDR3 is made up of 15 amino acids. The ends were cut back, 8 bases at V and 0 bases at J, with 17 bases in the middle. CDR3 coding DNA: TGTGCCAGCGCTCCCAGGGGGGAGAACTCCTACGAGCAGTACTTC. Translating gives CASAPRGENSYEQYF.

The chain couples TRBV2 to TRBJ1-6; 8 bases line up with TRBD1. The CDR3 contains 19 residues. The germline CDR1 and CDR2 sequences are SNHLY and FYNNEI. V dropped 3 bases and J dropped 3; count of bases not matched to a gene: 13. The CDR3 sequence: CASSDVGRGPTFYNSPLHF. The CDR3 nucleotides are TGTGCCAGCAGTGACGTTGGCAGGGGGCCGACCTTCTATAATTCACCCCTCCACTTT.

The J gene is TRBJ2-1, the V gene TRBV6-2 or TRBV6-3, with a possible D match to TRBD1 (6 bases). V was pared by 2 bases and J by 12 bases, with 8 bases between. The germline gives CDR1 MNHEY, CDR2 SVGEGT. CDR3 length: 11 amino acids. The CDR3 nucleotides are TGTGCCAGCAGTTACGGGACATCGCAGTTCTTC. It is translated as CASSYGTSQFF.

The chain carries TRBV5-4 and TRBJ2-3, with 7 positions matching TRBD1. Trimming cost V 3 bases and J 0 bases; bases outside gene matches: 7. The CDR3 is 16 residues long. Looked up from germline, CDR1 is SGHNT and CDR2 is YYREEE (reference sequence). CDR3 bases: TGTGCCAGCAGCTACAAGAGGGGACAGAGCACAGATACGCAGTATTTT. Its translation: CASSYKRGQSTDTQYF.

This rearrangement joins TRBV13 to TRBJ2-3; D is undetermined. The CDR3 loop spans 12 amino acids. Germline-derived CDR1 and CDR2 are PRHDT and FYEKMQ (reference sequence). V shed 2 bases and J shed 4 bases, with 4 bases lying between them. The CDR3 region has the DNA TGTGCCAGCAGCTTATCCCCAGATACGCAGTATTTT. Its protein is CASSLSPDTQYF.